These 18 T cell receptor beta chains were all obtained from the same sample, sequenced in a study of T cell responses to AZD1222 COVID-19 vaccine. Profiling relied on immunoSEQ multiplex PCR, and the TCRdb table lists in-frame clones only, not all of them. The sample lists 90,000 to 120,000 clones, 89% seen once, with less than 8% in the top ten. The sample here was peripheral blood, taken on day 0 of AZD1222 vaccination. The receptors were gathered from an adult in good health.

The table lists this clone with a count of one. This chain joins TRBV18 and TRBJ2-1; 11 bases are shared with TRBD2. Per germline, CDR1 KGHSH and CDR2 LQKENI. After removal of 2 bases from V and 3 bases from J, the junction contained 3 bases not matched to a gene. The length of the CDR3 is 16 residues. The CDR3 protein is CASSPGLAGDYNEQFF. The CDR3 DNA reads as TGTGCCAGCTCACCAGGACTAGCGGGCGACTACAATGAGCAGTTCTTC.

The rearrangement joins TRBV7-2 to TRBJ2-2; TRBD2 might be the D (6 bases). Deletions cut 4 bases from V and 5 bases from J, with 11 bases between. The germline V gene has CDR1 SGHTA and CDR2 FQGNSA. The CDR3 is made up of 14 amino acids. CDR3 sequence: CASSSRGGTGELFF. CDR3 sequence (DNA): TGTGCCAGCAGCTCACGTGGGGGGACCGGGGAGCTGTTTTTT.

Comments on this clone: The junction departs from the called germline gene at one end, perhaps through a read error. The J gene is TRBJ2-5, the V gene TRBV7-7; no reliable D call. Per germline, CDR1 SSHAT and CDR2 FNYEAQ (reference sequence). The CDR3 extends over 13 amino acids. The CDR3 nucleotides are TGTGCTAGCAGCGTGACGGATCAAGAGACCCAGTACTTC. Protein: CASSVTDQETQYF.

The V gene is TRBV30, the J gene TRBJ1-3; a weak D match, TRBD1 (6 bases). The germline CDR1 and CDR2 sequences are GTSNPN and SVGIG (reference sequence). V lost 4 bases and J lost 0, with 16 bases in between. The CDR3 covers 16 residues. The CDR3 protein is CAWTHGGTLSGNTIYF. CDR3 sequence (DNA): TGTGCCTGGACCCACGGGGGGACACTCTCTGGAAACACCATATATTTT. Supplemented by reference TRBV30 and TRBJ1-3, the full variable domain reads SQTIHQWPATLVQPVGSPLSLECTVEGTSNPNLYWYRQAAGRGLQLLFYSVGIGQISSEVPQNLSASRPQDRQFILSSKKLLLSDSGFYLCAWTHGGTLSGNTIYFGEGSWLTVV.

This chain links TRBV7-2 with TRBJ1-4; D may be TRBD1 (5 bases). CDR1 SGHTA and CDR2 FQGNSA come from the germline V gene. The CDR3 totals 13 residues. With 2 bases removed from V and 10 bases from J, the gap between germline ends came to 11 bases. The CDR3 bases are TGTGCCAGCAGCTTACAGGGCCAGTTAAAACTGTTTTTT. It codes for CASSLQGQLKLFF. The complete variable domain, with remaining parts taken from reference TRBV7-2 and TRBJ1-4, reads GAGVSQSPSNKVTEKGKDVELRCDPISGHTALYWYRQSLGQGLEFLIYFQGNSAPDKSGLPSDRFSAERTGGSVSTLTIQRTQQEDSAVYLCASSLQGQLKLFFGSGTQLSVL.

In this sample, this clone turned up once. As DNA, the CDR3 is TGTGCCAGCAGCTCACTAACAGGTACTGGGGCCAACGTCCTGACTTTC. This gives the protein CASSSLTGTGANVLTF. The V call is TRBV7-2, the J call TRBJ2-6; weak D call: TRBD1 (5 bases). Germline V lookup: CDR1 SGHTA, CDR2 FQGNSA. V was trimmed by 4 bases and J by 2 bases, leaving 12 bases between them. There are 16 residues in the CDR3.

The V gene is TRBV5-6, the J gene TRBJ2-7; D might be TRBD2 (6 bases). The CDR3 has 16 residues. The germline V and J ends were trimmed by 1 base and 4 bases, with 18 bases remaining between them. From germline, CDR1 is SGHDT and CDR2 YYEEEE. CDR3: CASSLLLLTRKYEQYF. As DNA, the CDR3 is TGTGCCAGCAGCTTGCTCCTGTTGACTAGAAAATACGAGCAGTACTTC.

CDR3 nucleotide sequence: TGTGCCAGCACCGACGGGACAGGGAATGAAAAACTGTTTTTT. It codes for CASTDGTGNEKLFF. V is TRBV28 and J is TRBJ1-4, with 9 bases matching TRBD1. With 7 bases clipped from V and 5 bases from J, the junction kept 5 bases outside the gene matches. The germline V gene encodes CDR1 MDHEN and CDR2 SYDVKM. The CDR3 sequence is 14 residues long.

The genes are TRBV2 and TRBJ1-1; 11 nucleotides line up with TRBD1. CDR3 length equals 14 residues. V was pared by 5 bases and J by 4 bases, with 3 bases of the junction left unmatched. Germline loops: CDR1 SNHLY, CDR2 FYNNEI. The CDR3 DNA reads as TGTGCCAGCAGTCGGACAGGGGGCCGCACTGAAGCTTTCTTT. Its translation is CASSRTGGRTEAFF.

This clone appeared a single time. V and J are TRBV19 and TRBJ2-5; 10 nucleotides match TRBD1. Germline V lookup: CDR1 LNHDA, CDR2 SQIVND (reference sequence). This CDR3 region has 17 residues. The junction had 8 bases not matched to a gene; V was cut back by 4 bases and J by 0 bases. The CDR3 here is CASSRPGQGPNQETQYF. The CDR3 nucleotides are TGTGCCAGTAGTAGGCCGGGACAGGGGCCTAACCAAGAGACCCAGTACTTC.

The rearrangement uses TRBV7-2 and TRBJ1-2, with D perhaps matching TRBD1 (5 bases). Germline CDR1 is SGHTA and CDR2 is FQGNSA. CDR3 length: 17 amino acids. Trimming cost V 5 bases and J 7 bases, with 26 bases left between them. This CDR3 reads CASSPANSWGSETGYTF. The CDR3 nucleotides read TGTGCCAGCAGCCCCGCAAATTCCTGGGGGTCGGAGACTGGCTACACCTTC. The entire variable domain, with the rest obtained from reference TRBV7-2 and TRBJ1-2, is as follows: GAGVSQSPSNKVTEKGKDVELRCDPISGHTALYWYRQSLGQGLEFLIYFQGNSAPDKSGLPSDRFSAERTGGSVSTLTIQRTQQEDSAVYLCASSPANSWGSETGYTFGSGTRLTVV.

The J gene is TRBJ2-7, the V gene TRBV14; maybe TRBD2 (5 bases). Germline lookup yields CDR1 SGHDN and CDR2 FVKESK. The germline V and J ends were trimmed by 6 bases and 0 bases, with 15 bases remaining between them. The CDR3 has 15 amino acids. CDR3 amino acids: CASSFGLVSSYEQYF. The CDR3 region has the DNA TGTGCCAGCAGTTTCGGACTGGTTAGCTCCTACGAGCAGTACTTC.

The chain employs TRBV9 and TRBJ2-3, with TRBD2 matching 14 bases. The germline gives CDR1 SGDLS, CDR2 YYNGEE. Losses at the gene ends were 0 bases for V and 3 bases for J; bases not matched to a gene: 0. The length of the CDR3 is 16 residues. CDR3 protein: CASSVGTSGRTDTQYF. Here the CDR3 DNA reads TGTGCCAGCAGCGTAGGGACTAGCGGGAGGACAGATACGCAGTATTTT.

This clone was counted a few times. The chain carries TRBV5-1 and TRBJ1-5, with D uncertain. The length of the CDR3 is 14 residues. V was shortened by 4 bases and J by 6 bases, with 14 bases between the two germline ends. Germline V CDR1 and CDR2: SGHRS, YFSETQ. CDR3 region: CASSPEWGSQPQHF. Written as DNA, the CDR3 is TGCGCCAGCAGCCCGGAGTGGGGTAGTCAGCCCCAGCATTTT.

The V and J genes are TRBV11-3 and TRBJ2-7, with 10 bases matching TRBD2. After removal of 1 base from V and 6 bases from J, the junction contained 3 bases not matched to a gene. Germline V CDR1 and CDR2: SGHNT, YENEEA. This CDR3 contains 14 residues. Written as DNA, the CDR3 is TGTGCCAGCAGCTTAGGCCTAGCGGGAGCCGAGCAGTACTTC. It translates to CASSLGLAGAEQYF.

The J gene is TRBJ1-5, the V gene TRBV2; D call uncertain. Trimming pared 6 bases from V and 0 bases from J, leaving 9 bases between. The CDR3 is made up of 14 amino acids. Germline loops: CDR1 SNHLY, CDR2 FYNNEI. The CDR3 is CASRSDYSNQPQHF. The DNA of the CDR3 is TGTGCCAGCAGATCCGATTATAGCAATCAGCCCCAGCATTTT.

The J gene is TRBJ2-7, the V gene TRBV15; D is possibly TRBD1 (6 bases). The germline CDR1 and CDR2 sequences are LNHNV and YYDKDF (reference sequence). CDR3 length: 14 residues. Trimming stripped 0 bases from V and 2 bases from J, with 8 bases between. The DNA for the CDR3 is TGTGCCACCAGCAGAGAAAGGACAGCCTACGAGCAGTACTTC. Translating gives CATSRERTAYEQYF.

CDR3 in DNA: TGTGCCAGCAGCTTCACGAGGGACTTCGATGAGCAGTTCTTC. Encoded protein: CASSFTRDFDEQFF. The genes are TRBV7-6 and TRBJ2-1; D possibly corresponds to TRBD2 (6 bases). Germline V gene lookup returns CDR1 SGHVS and CDR2 FNYEAQ. The CDR3 is made up of 14 amino acids. The V end lost 3 bases, the J end lost 8 bases, and 14 bases lay between the germline ends.